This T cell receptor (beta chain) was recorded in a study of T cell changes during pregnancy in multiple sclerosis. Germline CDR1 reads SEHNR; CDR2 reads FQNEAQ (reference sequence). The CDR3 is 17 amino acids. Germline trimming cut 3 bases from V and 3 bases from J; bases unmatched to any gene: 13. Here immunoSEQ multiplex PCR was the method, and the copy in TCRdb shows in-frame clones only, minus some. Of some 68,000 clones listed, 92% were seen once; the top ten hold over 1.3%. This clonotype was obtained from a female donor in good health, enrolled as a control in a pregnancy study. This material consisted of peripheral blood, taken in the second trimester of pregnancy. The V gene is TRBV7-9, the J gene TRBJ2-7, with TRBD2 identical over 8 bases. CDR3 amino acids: CASSFSLRLASGYEQYF. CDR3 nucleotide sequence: TGTGCCAGCAGCTTTTCCTTGCGACTAGCGTCGGGCTACGAGCAGTACTTC.